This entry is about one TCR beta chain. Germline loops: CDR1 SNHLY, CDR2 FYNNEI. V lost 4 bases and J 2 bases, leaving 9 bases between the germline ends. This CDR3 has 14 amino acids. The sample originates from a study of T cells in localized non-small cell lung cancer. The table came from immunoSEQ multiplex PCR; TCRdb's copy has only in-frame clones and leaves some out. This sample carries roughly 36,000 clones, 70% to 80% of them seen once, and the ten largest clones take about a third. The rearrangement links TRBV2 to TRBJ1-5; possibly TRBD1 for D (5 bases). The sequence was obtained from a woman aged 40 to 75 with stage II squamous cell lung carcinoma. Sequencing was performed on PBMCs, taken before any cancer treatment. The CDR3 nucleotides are TGTGCCAGCAGTGTCTGGGGGGGCAATCAGCCCCAGCATTTT. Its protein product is CASSVWGGNQPQHF. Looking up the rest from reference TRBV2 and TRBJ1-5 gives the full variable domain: EPEVTQTPSHQVTQMGQEVILRCVPISNHLYFYWYRQILGQKVEFLVSFYNNEISEKSEIFDDQFSVERPDGSNFTLKIRSTKLEDSAMYFCASSVWGGNQPQHFGDGTRLSIL.